This T cell receptor (beta chain) was obtained from a study of blood T cell repertoires in COVID-19. Study information: The United States, Italy and Spain were the sources of the acute and convalescent COVID-19 samples. Nucleic acid was either cDNA or gDNA, and it came from T cells, B-cell-depleted T cells, or PBMCs.

Per the authors' pipeline: The assay estimated nucleated cells by amplifying reference gene primers. The method was immunoSEQ multiplex PCR; TCRdb's version includes in-frame clones alone and lacks a portion of them. V, J and clone size derive from that table, while D and trimming were established from the DNA sequence. The table shows fewer than 250,000 clones, with approximately 88% occurring only once. Germline CDR1 reads MNHEY; CDR2 reads SVGAGI. J lost 8 bases, V lost 7 bases, and 8 bases had no gene match. CDR3 length: 14 amino acids. The V gene is TRBV6-5, the J gene TRBJ1-6; 7 bases line up with TRBD1. The clonotype comes from a man in his sixties who had recovered from COVID-19. Sample: peripheral blood. The CDR3 loop reads CASILDRIYSPLHF. DNA for the CDR3: TGTGCCAGCATCCTGGACAGGATTTATTCACCCCTCCACTTT.